Given below is one T cell receptor (beta chain) in context. This sample is drawn from a study of early T cells in non-severe SARS-CoV-2 infection. The CDR3 totals 17 residues. With 6 bases clipped from V and 3 bases from J, the junction kept 8 bases outside the gene matches. CDR1 and CDR2 from the germline V gene are KGHDR and SFDVKD. MiXCR, run by TCRdb on the 5' RACE reads, gives a single entry per CDR3 protein. In the table there are over 35,000 distinct CDR3 sequences, less than 6.5% of which are singletons. This chain joins TRBV24-1 and TRBJ2-3; 13 bases map to TRBD2. This sequence originates from an adult who was a healthcare worker with PCR-confirmed SARS-CoV-2 infection or an uninfected control (not recorded which). The sequencing used whole blood, collected at baseline. The CDR3 loop is CATSPQTSGGLTDTQYF. CDR3 in DNA: TGTGCCACCAGTCCACAGACTAGCGGGGGGTTAACAGATACGCAGTATTTT.